This T cell receptor (beta chain) was identified in a study of T cells in Graves' hyperthyroidism and ophthalmopathy. For the diagnoses, clinical symptoms, serum thyroxine and TRAb, thyroid ultrasound and orbital computed tomography were used. For this clonotype: The target antigen is unknown.

TCR beta CDR3 sequences were amplified from RNA transcripts. Using the HTBI primer set, a first-round RT-PCR was run on the TCR CDR3. Each CDR3 protein gets one entry after TCRdb re-called the multiplex PCR reads with MiXCR. This table has 640,000 or so distinct CDR3 sequences, 11% to 15% appearing once. Overall study results and limits: The model forecast ophthalmopathy, anticipating it by a median around 6.4 months before onset. Peripheral blood also featured most of the thyroid clonotypes expanded above 0.001.

The receptor was isolated from a woman between 18 and 30 years old with Graves' ophthalmopathy. The sample comprised blood.

The CDR3 DNA follows: TGTGCCAGTAGTATAGATCCAATGGGGCACACCGGGGAGCTGTTTTTT. As protein: CASSIDPMGHTGELFF. V gene TRBV19 combines with J gene TRBJ2-2; a weak D match, TRBD1 (5 bases). This CDR3 is built from 16 residues. Germline V CDR1 and CDR2: LNHDA, SQIVND (reference sequence). Trimming shortened V by 0 bases and J by 3 bases, and 11 bases separated the two germline ends. The full variable domain, with the rest looked up from reference TRBV19 and TRBJ2-2, is DGGITQSPKYLFRKEGQNVTLSCEQNLNHDAMYWYRQDPGQGLRLIYYSQIVNDFQKGDIAEGYSVSREKKESFPLTVTSAQKNPTAFYLCASSIDPMGHTGELFFGEGSRLTVL.